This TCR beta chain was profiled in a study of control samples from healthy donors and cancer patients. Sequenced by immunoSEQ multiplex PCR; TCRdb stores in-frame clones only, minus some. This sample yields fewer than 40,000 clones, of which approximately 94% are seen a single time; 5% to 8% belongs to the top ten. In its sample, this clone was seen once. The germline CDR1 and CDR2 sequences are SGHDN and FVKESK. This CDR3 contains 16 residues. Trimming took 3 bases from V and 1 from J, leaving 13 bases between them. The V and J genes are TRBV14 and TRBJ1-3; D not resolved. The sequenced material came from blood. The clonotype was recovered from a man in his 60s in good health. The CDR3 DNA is TGTGCCAGCAGCCAGGCCTACGGGAGGTCTGGAAACACCATATATTTT. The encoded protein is CASSQAYGRSGNTIYF.